The next 12 T cell receptor beta chains were all read from a single sample in a study of T cell repertoires in ileal Crohn's disease. Profiling relied on immunoSEQ multiplex PCR, and the TCRdb table lists in-frame clones only, not all of them. This table has about 1,500 clones, roughly 85% appearing once. Time point defined: neoterminal ileum biopsy at postoperative endoscopy, about 6 months after surgery. The sequencing input was ileal tissue. These receptors all stem from an adult with Crohn's disease.

This chain connects TRBV25-1 to TRBJ2-7, with D perhaps matching TRBD2 (6 bases). Germline V gene data show CDR1 as MGHDK and CDR2 as SYGVNS. V dropped 3 bases and J dropped 3 bases, with 15 bases sitting between them. The CDR3 has 15 amino acids. The DNA for the CDR3 is TGTGCCAGCAGTGACTCCGGGACGGGGGACTACGAGCAGTACTTC. Translating it yields CASSDSGTGDYEQYF.

This chain connects TRBV6-5 to TRBJ1-5, with 7 nucleotides matching TRBD1. The CDR3 runs to 15 residues. Germline V gene lookup returns CDR1 MNHEY and CDR2 SVGAGI. V dropped 8 bases and J dropped 0; count of bases not matched to a gene: 7. For the CDR3, the DNA is TGTGCCAGCCGGGACAGAAAAAATAGCAATCAGCCCCAGCATTTT. Protein: CASRDRKNSNQPQHF.

This chain joins TRBV9 and TRBJ1-3, with D possibly being TRBD1 (6 bases). This CDR3 region has 17 residues. Trimming removed 0 bases from V and 2 bases from J, with 15 bases in between. Germline CDR1 and CDR2: SGDLS and YYNGEE. The CDR3 bases are TGTGCCAGCAGCGTAGAAGGGGGGGAGGTGGCTGGAAACACCATATATTTT. It is translated as CASSVEGGEVAGNTIYF.

The chain couples TRBV6-4 to TRBJ2-3; tentatively, D is TRBD2 (6 bases). The germline V and J ends were trimmed by 2 bases and 0 bases, with 9 bases remaining between them. CDR3 length equals 15 residues. In germline, CDR1 is MRHNA, CDR2 SNTAGT. In DNA form, the CDR3 reads TGTGCCAGCAGTGACGGCAGCGGGAGCACAGATACGCAGTATTTT. Protein: CASSDGSGSTDTQYF.

The chain recombines TRBV6-1 with TRBJ2-1; 7 bases are shared with TRBD2. The V gene's germline CDR1 is MNHNS and CDR2 SASEGT. This CDR3 has 14 amino acids. V lost 4 bases, J lost 1 base, and 1 base stayed unmatched. The CDR3 loop is CASSVGGSYNEQFF. DNA of the CDR3: TGTGCCAGCAGTGTGGGGGGGTCCTACAATGAGCAGTTCTTC.

The rearrangement links TRBV5-6 to TRBJ2-7; D is uncertain. CDR3 length: 15 residues. Germline V gene lookup returns CDR1 SGHDT and CDR2 YYEEEE. The ends were cut back, 4 bases at V and 1 base at J, with 15 bases in the middle. The CDR3: CASSPYIRGSYEQYF. DNA of the CDR3: TGTGCCAGCAGCCCTTATATACGCGGATCCTACGAGCAGTACTTC.

This chain links TRBV19 with TRBJ2-1, with D uncertain. From germline, CDR1 is LNHDA and CDR2 SQIVND (reference sequence). V shed 3 bases and J shed 10 bases, with 16 bases lying between them. This CDR3 region has 14 residues. This chain's CDR3 is CASSIFVQTPEQFF. CDR3 nucleotides: TGTGCCAGTAGTATTTTTGTTCAGACTCCGGAGCAGTTCTTC.

The chain recombines TRBV7-2 with TRBJ2-5; 13 nucleotides line up with TRBD2. CDR3 size: 16 residues. Germline V lookup: CDR1 SGHTA, CDR2 FQGNSA. With V trimmed by 3 bases and J by 1 base, 2 bases remained unmatched. CDR3 sequence (DNA): TGTGCCAGCAGCTTGGGACTAGCGGGGCCCCAAGAGACCCAGTACTTC. It translates to CASSLGLAGPQETQYF.

The chain recombines TRBV4-2 with TRBJ2-7, with D perhaps being TRBD1 or TRBD2 (7 bases each). The germline gives CDR1 LGHNA, CDR2 YNFKEQ. Deletions cut 1 base from V and 7 bases from J, with 17 bases between. This CDR3 region has 15 residues. Written as DNA, the CDR3 is TGTGCCAGCAGCCAAGGGGAGGGGGCAATTAAGGAGCAGTACTTC. Protein product: CASSQGEGAIKEQYF.

This chain connects TRBV7-9 to TRBJ2-5; unclear D gene. Deletions cut 5 bases from V and 2 bases from J, with 12 bases between. The germline CDR1 and CDR2 sequences are SEHNR and FQNEAQ (reference sequence). The CDR3 contains 14 residues. Written as DNA, the CDR3 is TGTGCCAGCAGCCCCCGGACGCAGCAAGAGACCCAGTACTTC. This encodes CASSPRTQQETQYF.

This clone ranks as hyperexpanded. The chain recombines TRBV5-4 with TRBJ2-7; maybe TRBD2 (5 bases). V lost 2 bases and J 2 bases, leaving 11 bases between the germline ends. This CDR3 region has 14 residues. The germline gives CDR1 SGHNT, CDR2 YYREEE (reference sequence). The CDR3 region has the DNA TGTGCCAGCAGCTTAGGAGGCCTGGCCTACGAGCAGTACTTC. It translates to CASSLGGLAYEQYF.

J is TRBJ1-3 and V is TRBV5-4; 8 bases are a match to TRBD1. Germline loops: CDR1 SGHNT, CDR2 YYREEE (reference sequence). V gave up 0 bases and J gave up 4 bases; unmatched junction bases: 0. This CDR3 region has 14 residues. The CDR3 is CASSLGTGGNTIYF. CDR3 sequence (DNA): TGTGCCAGCAGCTTGGGGACAGGGGGAAACACCATATATTTT.